This T cell receptor (beta chain) was identified in a study of cytomegalovirus exposure and HLA in healthy donors. General study results and limits: Most TCR sequences were uncommon, yet certain public TCRs appeared in many donors. Among TCR beta chains, those listed as cytomegalovirus-associated numbered more than 150. Cytomegalovirus status was reportedly diagnosed by the classifier with high sensitivity and specificity.

There are 15 residues in the CDR3. The V gene end was trimmed by 5 bases and the J gene end by 5 bases; junction bases not matched to a gene: 7. The germline V gene encodes CDR1 SEHNR and CDR2 FQNEAQ (reference sequence). This clone was seen only once. Its antigen remains unidentified. The data were produced by immunoSEQ multiplex PCR, yet TCRdb's version contains in-frame clones alone and is incomplete. The data show 43,000 or so clones, roughly nine tenths seen once. Sequenced sample: PBMCs. The V gene is TRBV7-9, the J gene TRBJ2-5; 11 bases agree with TRBD1. The origin of this receptor is a man aged 18 to 30 in good health and CMV-seronegative. CDR3 region: CASSGRDRGLETQYF. The CDR3 DNA follows: TGTGCCAGCAGCGGTCGGGACAGGGGGTTGGAGACCCAGTACTTC.